The next 23 T cell receptor beta chains were all read from a single sample in a study of T cells expressing NK-cell markers. Following a re-call of the 5' RACE reads, TCRdb has one entry per CDR3 protein and lacks DNA. The sample has roughly 180,000 distinct CDR3 sequences; the top ten hold approximately 17%. The sample comprised blood T cells: a sorted CD56 or NKG2C T cell subset, CD4+ or CD8+ T cells, or bulk PBMC T cells (not recorded which). Source of these receptors: a woman between 18 and 69 years old in good health.

The chain recombines TRBV4-1 with TRBJ1-2. The CDR3 loop spans 15 amino acids. CDR1 is MGHRA, CDR2 YSYEKL, per germline. The CDR3 reads CASSQDEPANYGYTF.

The rearrangement joins TRBV6-1 to TRBJ1-1. The CDR3 totals 12 residues. CDR1 MNHNS and CDR2 SASEGT come from the germline V gene. The CDR3 loop reads CASSAENTEAFF.

V is TRBV27 and J is TRBJ1-5. The CDR3 loop spans 15 amino acids. Germline CDR1 reads MNHEY; CDR2 reads SMNVEV (reference sequence). The CDR3 is CASSFRFNSNQPQHF.

The chain combines TRBV5-1 with TRBJ1-2; without DNA, the TCRdb call of TRBD1 cannot be checked. Germline assignment: CDR1 SGHRS and CDR2 YFSETQ. The CDR3 has 14 residues. The CDR3 is CASSLMSALDGYTF.

The chain carries TRBV7-9 and TRBJ1-1; TCRdb's D call, TRBD1, is unchecked because there is no DNA. The CDR3 sequence is 15 residues long. Germline V gives CDR1 SEHNR, CDR2 FQNEAQ (reference sequence). CDR3: CASSSTSTGETEAFF.

This chain joins TRBV4-1 and TRBJ2-2; TCRdb returns TRBD1, unconfirmable since there is no DNA. The CDR3 extends over 16 amino acids. Looked up from germline, CDR1 is MGHRA and CDR2 is YSYEKL. CDR3 region: CASSQVGEGNTGELFF.

The rearrangement joins TRBV11-2 to TRBJ2-7; TCRdb's assignment of TRBD1 cannot be checked, as there is no DNA. The CDR3 loop spans 15 amino acids. The germline gives CDR1 SGHAT, CDR2 FQNNGV. CDR3 protein: CASRPTSDGVYEQYF.

The genes are TRBV7-8 and TRBJ1-2; TCRdb calls TRBD1, which cannot be checked without DNA. Germline V gives CDR1 SGHVS, CDR2 FQNEAQ. CDR3 length: 14 residues. The CDR3 spells CASSRTGSNYGYTF.

The chain has TRBV10-3 and TRBJ2-1; without DNA, the TCRdb call of TRBD1 cannot be checked. Germline loops: CDR1 ENHRY, CDR2 SYGVKD. The CDR3 consists of 13 residues. CDR3 in amino acids: CAIRGATYNEQFF.

The genes are TRBV7-2 and TRBJ2-1; with no DNA, the TCRdb D assignment of TRBD1 cannot be verified. This CDR3 comprises 15 residues. Germline assignment: CDR1 SGHTA and CDR2 FQGNSA. The CDR3 here is CASRPGSGIYNEQFF.

The rearrangement joins TRBV5-8 to TRBJ2-3; TCRdb's D call, TRBD1, is unchecked because there is no DNA. Per germline, CDR1 SGHTS and CDR2 YDEGEE. CDR3 length equals 16 residues. The chain's CDR3 is CASSYNRDGSTDTQYF. Supplemented by reference TRBV5-8 and TRBJ2-3, the full variable domain reads EAGVTQSPTHLIKTRGQQATLRCSPISGHTSVYWYQQALGLGLQFLLWYDEGEERNRGNFPPRFSGRQFPNYSSELNVNALELEDSALYLCASSYNRDGSTDTQYFGPGTRLTVL.

V usage is TRBV7-2 and J usage is TRBJ2-7; without DNA, the TCRdb call of TRBD2 cannot be checked. This CDR3 contains 16 residues. Germline-derived CDR1 and CDR2 are SGHTA and FQGNSA. This CDR3 reads CASSPYRASGTYEQYF.

The J gene is TRBJ2-1, the V gene TRBV6-5. The germline V gene has CDR1 MNHEY and CDR2 SVGAGI. This CDR3 region has 12 residues. The CDR3 protein is CASSTHYNEQFF.

The chain couples TRBV12-3 or TRBV12-4 to TRBJ2-1. CDR3 length: 13 residues. CDR3 in amino acids: CASSLAGGIEQFF.

V gene TRBV7-8 combines with J gene TRBJ1-5; as DNA is missing, the TRBD1 call by TCRdb cannot be tested. Germline V gene data show CDR1 as SGHVS and CDR2 as FQNEAQ. This CDR3 region has 17 residues. This CDR3 is CASSLSETGFLNQPQHF.

The chain has TRBV20-1 and TRBJ2-1; TCRdb returns TRBD1, unconfirmable since there is no DNA. The CDR3 runs 14 residues. In germline, CDR1 is DFQATT, CDR2 SNEGSKA (reference sequence). The CDR3 region is CSARDSRSGNEQFF.

The V call is TRBV5-1, the J call TRBJ2-2; absent DNA, TCRdb's TRBD2 call cannot be checked. From germline, CDR1 is SGHRS and CDR2 YFSETQ. The CDR3 is 15 residues long. This chain's CDR3 is CASGRGTLNTGELFF.

This chain connects TRBV20-1 to TRBJ2-7. Germline V gives CDR1 DFQATT, CDR2 SNEGSKA (reference sequence). The CDR3 contains 15 residues. The CDR3 loop reads CSARDASGRPYEQYF.

The chain is built from TRBV10-3 and TRBJ2-7. From germline, CDR1 is ENHRY and CDR2 SYGVKD. This CDR3 is built from 11 residues. CDR3: CAISEGIEQYF.

This rearrangement joins TRBV7-7 to TRBJ2-7. Germline assignment: CDR1 SSHAT and CDR2 FNYEAQ (reference sequence). The CDR3 has 13 residues. The CDR3 loop reads CASSLGLEAEQYF.

CDR3 sequence: CSASSGIYTEAFF. The chain couples TRBV20-1 to TRBJ1-1; checking the TCRdb D call of TRBD1 is not possible without DNA. The CDR3 has 13 residues. The germline V gene has CDR1 DFQATT and CDR2 SNEGSKA (reference sequence).

This sequence joins TRBV29-1 and TRBJ2-3. Germline lookup yields CDR1 SQVTM and CDR2 ANQGSEA. This CDR3 comprises 14 residues. The CDR3 sequence: CSVVSTASTDTQYF.

The J gene is TRBJ2-7, the V gene TRBV7-2; the TCRdb D gene call, TRBD1, has no DNA to confirm it. The CDR3 is 13 residues long. The germline V gene has CDR1 SGHTA and CDR2 FQGNSA. The CDR3 loop is CASSATRGYEQYF.